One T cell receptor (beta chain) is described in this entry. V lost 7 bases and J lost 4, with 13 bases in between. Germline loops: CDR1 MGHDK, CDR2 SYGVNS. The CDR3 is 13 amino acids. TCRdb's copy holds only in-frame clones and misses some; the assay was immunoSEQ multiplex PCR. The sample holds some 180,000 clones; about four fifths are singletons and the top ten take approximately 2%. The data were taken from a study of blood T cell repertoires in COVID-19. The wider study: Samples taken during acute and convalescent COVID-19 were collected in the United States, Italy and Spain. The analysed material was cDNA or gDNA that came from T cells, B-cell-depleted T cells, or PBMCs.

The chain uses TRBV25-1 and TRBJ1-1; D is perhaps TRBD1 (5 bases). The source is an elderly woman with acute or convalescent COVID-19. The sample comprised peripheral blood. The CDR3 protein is CASTRGYGTEAFF. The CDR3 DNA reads TGTGCCAGCACAAGGGGATACGGCACTGAAGCTTTCTTT.